The entry below describes one T cell receptor beta chain. These data belong to a study of blood T cell repertoires in COVID-19. Study summary: Researchers got acute and convalescent COVID-19 samples from the United States, Italy and Spain. PBMCs, B-cell-depleted T cells, or T cells were the source of the cDNA or gDNA that made up the material.

As processed by the authors: For nucleated cells, counts were estimated from reference gene primer amplification. Here immunoSEQ multiplex PCR was the method, and the copy in TCRdb shows in-frame clones only, minus some. V and J calls and clone size are given by that table; D and trimming were obtained from the DNA. The data contain about 200,000 clones, over 75% of them singletons. Trimming took 5 bases from V and 4 from J, leaving 17 bases between them. Per the germline V gene, CDR1 is KGHSH and CDR2 is LQKENI. The CDR3 sequence is 16 residues long. Sequencing used peripheral blood. This chain uses TRBV18 with TRBJ2-2; D possibly corresponds to TRBD1 (5 bases). The receptor comes from a man of 80 years or more with acute or convalescent COVID-19. The CDR3 bases are TGTGCCAGCTCAAAGTCTCAGGGTCGGGTCACCGGGGAGCTGTTTTTT. This gives the protein CASSKSQGRVTGELFF.